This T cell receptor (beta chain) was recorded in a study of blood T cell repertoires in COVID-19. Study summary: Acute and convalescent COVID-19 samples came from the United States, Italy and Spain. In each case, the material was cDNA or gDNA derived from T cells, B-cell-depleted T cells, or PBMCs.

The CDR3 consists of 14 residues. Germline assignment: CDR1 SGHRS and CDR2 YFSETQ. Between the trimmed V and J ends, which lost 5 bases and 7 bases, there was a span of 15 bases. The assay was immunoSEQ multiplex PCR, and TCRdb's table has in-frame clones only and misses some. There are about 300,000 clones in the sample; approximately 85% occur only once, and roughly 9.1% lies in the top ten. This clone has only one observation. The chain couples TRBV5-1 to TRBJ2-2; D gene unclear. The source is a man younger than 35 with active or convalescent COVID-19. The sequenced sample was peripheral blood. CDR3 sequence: CASSFSIRGGELFF. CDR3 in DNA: TGCGCCAGCAGTTTTTCCATCCGAGGCGGGGAGCTGTTTTTT. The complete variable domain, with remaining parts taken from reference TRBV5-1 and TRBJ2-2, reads KAGVTQTPRYLIKTRGQQVTLSCSPISGHRSVSWYQQTPGQGLQFLFEYFSETQRNKGNFPGRFSGRQFSNSRSEMNVSTLELGDSALYLCASSFSIRGGELFFGEGSRLTVL.